The rows below give T cell receptor beta chains drawn from one sample of a study of blood T cells in healthy people across ages. TCRdb fed the 5' RACE reads into MiXCR, producing one record per CDR3 protein. The sample contains over 1,200,000 distinct CDR3 sequences, approximately 59% of which appear only once. The sample taken for sequencing was blood. These receptor sequences come from a man aged 18 to 30 in good health. Both conserved end residues are part of each CDR3. The order of the fields is clone size, V gene, D gene, J gene, CDR3 protein, CDR3 DNA. The D gene is left open where the match is weak. Some rows have no size entry. The others give once, few or many, or a class for an expanded clone.

abundance: .
v_gene: TRBV2
d_gene: TRBD1
j_gene: TRBJ2-7
CDR3aa: CASSSRRTGTYEQYF
CDR3nt: TGTGCCAGCAGTTCGCGCCGGACAGGTACCTACGAGCAGTACTTC

abundance: once
v_gene: TRBV7-8
d_gene: .
j_gene: TRBJ1-6
CDR3aa: CASSLERGSYNSPLHF
CDR3nt: TGTGCCAGCAGCTTAGAAAGGGGCTCCTATAATTCACCCCTCCACTTT

abundance: .
v_gene: TRBV2
d_gene: .
j_gene: TRBJ2-7
CDR3aa: CASLQLGSDEQYF
CDR3nt: TGTGCCAGCCTCCAGCTTGGGTCGGACGAGCAGTACTTC

abundance: once
v_gene: TRBV7-2
d_gene: .
j_gene: TRBJ2-5
CDR3aa: CASSLEDHFDYRTQYF
CDR3nt: TGTGCCAGCAGCTTAGAAGACCATTTCGATTATCGGACCCAGTACTTC

abundance: .
v_gene: TRBV6-5
d_gene: TRBD2
j_gene: TRBJ2-2
CDR3aa: CASSYSSSGSAGELFF
CDR3nt: TGTGCCAGCAGTTACTCCTCTAGCGGGAGCGCCGGGGAGCTGTTTTTT

abundance: few
v_gene: TRBV29-1
d_gene: .
j_gene: TRBJ2-3
CDR3aa: CSVPGIGVGADTQYF
CDR3nt: TGCAGCGTTCCGGGTATCGGGGTAGGGGCAGATACGCAGTATTTT

abundance: once
v_gene: TRBV5-5
d_gene: .
j_gene: TRBJ2-7
CDR3aa: CASSLSHTGILSYEQYF
CDR3nt: TGTGCCAGCAGCTTGTCCCATACAGGTATCCTTTCCTACGAGCAGTACTTC

abundance: .
v_gene: TRBV20-1
d_gene: TRBD1
j_gene: TRBJ1-2
CDR3aa: CSARVLEGQDTNYGYTF
CDR3nt: TGCAGTGCTAGAGTCTTGGAGGGACAGGATACTAACTATGGCTACACCTTC

abundance: .
v_gene: TRBV7-7
d_gene: TRBD2
j_gene: TRBJ2-1
CDR3aa: CASSAGAGENEQFF
CDR3nt: TGTGCTAGCAGCGCCGGAGCGGGAGAGAATGAGCAGTTCTTC

abundance: .
v_gene: TRBV29-1
d_gene: .
j_gene: TRBJ2-1
CDR3aa: CSVTRGSSYNEQFF
CDR3nt: TGCAGCGTTACAAGGGGTAGCTCCTACAATGAGCAGTTCTTC

abundance: few
v_gene: TRBV7-8
d_gene: TRBD1
j_gene: TRBJ2-7
CDR3aa: CASRQGTYEQYF
CDR3nt: TGTGCCAGTCGACAGGGGACCTACGAGCAGTACTTC

abundance: .
v_gene: TRBV4-3
d_gene: .
j_gene: TRBJ2-3
CDR3aa: CASSQDLQDTDTQYF
CDR3nt: TGCGCCAGCAGCCAAGATCTACAGGACACAGATACGCAGTATTTT

abundance: .
v_gene: TRBV5-1
d_gene: .
j_gene: TRBJ2-4
CDR3aa: CASSLEADRVNIQYF
CDR3nt: TGCGCCAGCAGCTTGGAAGCCGACAGAGTAAACATTCAGTACTTC

abundance: .
v_gene: TRBV4-1
d_gene: TRBD1
j_gene: TRBJ1-2
CDR3aa: CASSPRTGGLANYGYTF
CDR3nt: TGCGCCAGCAGCCCTCGGACAGGGGGTCTAGCTAACTATGGCTACACCTTC

abundance: .
v_gene: TRBV6-5
d_gene: .
j_gene: TRBJ1-4
CDR3aa: CASSTDIWNNEKLFF
CDR3nt: TGTGCCAGCAGCACGGACATCTGGAATAATGAAAAACTGTTTTTT

abundance: .
v_gene: TRBV12-3/TRBV12-4
d_gene: TRBD1
j_gene: TRBJ2-7
CDR3aa: CASSLQGQGFYEQYF
CDR3nt: TGTGCCAGCAGCCTCCAAGGACAGGGGTTCTACGAGCAGTACTTC

abundance: .
v_gene: TRBV30
d_gene: .
j_gene: TRBJ1-2
CDR3aa: CAWREIQGRGYTF
CDR3nt: TGTGCCTGGAGAGAAATACAGGGACGTGGCTACACCTTC

abundance: few
v_gene: TRBV6-1
d_gene: .
j_gene: TRBJ2-3
CDR3aa: CASSEAGVSTDTQYF
CDR3nt: TGTGCCAGCAGTGAAGCCGGCGTAAGCACAGATACGCAGTATTTT

abundance: few
v_gene: TRBV20-1
d_gene: .
j_gene: TRBJ2-3
CDR3aa: CSARDLPERSDTQYF
CDR3nt: TGCAGTGCTAGAGATCTGCCCGAACGATCCGATACGCAGTATTTT

abundance: .
v_gene: TRBV5-5
d_gene: .
j_gene: TRBJ2-1
CDR3aa: CASSLWPGNEQFF
CDR3nt: TGTGCCAGCAGCTTGTGGCCGGGGAATGAGCAGTTCTTC

abundance: .
v_gene: TRBV12-3/TRBV12-4
d_gene: TRBD2
j_gene: TRBJ2-1
CDR3aa: CASGGGNNEQFF
CDR3nt: TGTGCCAGTGGGGGGGGGAACAATGAGCAGTTCTTC

abundance: few
v_gene: TRBV25-1
d_gene: TRBD2
j_gene: TRBJ2-7
CDR3aa: CASSGRLAGAHEQYF
CDR3nt: TGTGCCAGCAGTGGACGACTAGCGGGAGCACACGAGCAGTACTTC

abundance: .
v_gene: TRBV18
d_gene: .
j_gene: TRBJ2-5
CDR3aa: CASSPSRQTQETQYF
CDR3nt: TGTGCCAGCTCACCCTCCAGACAGACTCAAGAGACCCAGTACTTC

abundance: .
v_gene: TRBV11-2
d_gene: .
j_gene: TRBJ2-3
CDR3aa: CASSYLSVGSGTGSDTQYF
CDR3nt: TGTGCCAGCAGCTATCTCAGTGTGGGTAGCGGGACAGGATCAGATACGCAGTATTTT

abundance: .
v_gene: TRBV7-2
d_gene: .
j_gene: TRBJ2-3
CDR3aa: CASSSDISNTDTQYF
CDR3nt: TGTGCCAGCAGCTCCGACATCTCGAACACAGATACGCAGTATTTT

abundance: .
v_gene: TRBV9
d_gene: .
j_gene: TRBJ1-6
CDR3aa: CASSLQESSYNSPLHF
CDR3nt: TGTGCCAGCAGCCTCCAGGAGAGCTCCTATAATTCACCCCTCCACTTT

abundance: .
v_gene: TRBV15
d_gene: .
j_gene: TRBJ2-7
CDR3aa: CATSREGRTYNEQYF
CDR3nt: TGTGCCACCAGCAGAGAGGGGAGGACCTACAATGAGCAGTACTTC

abundance: few
v_gene: TRBV20-1
d_gene: .
j_gene: TRBJ1-2
CDR3aa: CSASWGDISGGYTF
CDR3nt: TGCAGTGCTAGCTGGGGTGACATCTCGGGTGGCTACACCTTC

abundance: .
v_gene: TRBV24-1
d_gene: .
j_gene: TRBJ2-7
CDR3aa: CATSATDREQYF
CDR3nt: TGTGCCACCAGTGCTACGGATCGCGAGCAGTACTTC

abundance: few
v_gene: TRBV4-3
d_gene: TRBD2
j_gene: TRBJ2-5
CDR3aa: CASSAPGLARIQYF
CDR3nt: TGCGCCAGCAGCGCACCGGGACTAGCGAGGATTCAGTACTTC

abundance: .
v_gene: TRBV27
d_gene: TRBD2
j_gene: TRBJ2-1
CDR3aa: CASSLSSGVAGDSYNEQFF
CDR3nt: TGTGCCAGCAGTTTATCGTCGGGCGTAGCGGGGGACTCCTACAATGAGCAGTTCTTC

abundance: once
v_gene: TRBV27
d_gene: .
j_gene: TRBJ2-1
CDR3aa: CASSLSQAWNEQFF
CDR3nt: TGTGCCAGCAGTTTAAGTCAGGCGTGGAATGAGCAGTTCTTC

abundance: .
v_gene: TRBV6-5
d_gene: .
j_gene: TRBJ2-2
CDR3aa: CASSYSLGSNTGELFF
CDR3nt: TGTGCCAGCAGTTACTCGCTGGGCTCCAACACCGGGGAGCTGTTTTTT

abundance: .
v_gene: TRBV7-2
d_gene: .
j_gene: TRBJ1-6
CDR3aa: CASSLDSHSPLHF
CDR3nt: TGTGCCAGCAGCTTGGACAGCCATTCACCCCTCCACTTT

abundance: few
v_gene: TRBV20-1
d_gene: .
j_gene: TRBJ2-3
CDR3aa: CSARSYASTDTQYF
CDR3nt: TGCAGTGCTAGGTCTTACGCGAGCACAGATACGCAGTATTTT

abundance: .
v_gene: TRBV6-5
d_gene: .
j_gene: TRBJ1-5
CDR3aa: CASSYLKRTQDGGQPQHF
CDR3nt: TGTGCCAGCAGTTACTTGAAGAGAACCCAGGATGGTGGTCAGCCCCAGCATTTT

abundance: .
v_gene: TRBV29-1
d_gene: .
j_gene: TRBJ2-7
CDR3aa: CSVALQVAGYEQYF
CDR3nt: TGCAGCGTTGCGTTGCAGGTTGCCGGCTACGAGCAGTACTTC

abundance: few
v_gene: TRBV25-1
d_gene: .
j_gene: TRBJ1-6
CDR3aa: CASTQYEGGGSPLHF
CDR3nt: TGTGCCAGCACCCAGTACGAGGGAGGAGGATCACCCCTCCACTTT

abundance: few
v_gene: TRBV20-1
d_gene: .
j_gene: TRBJ2-5
CDR3aa: CSACSRQETQYF
CDR3nt: TGCAGTGCTTGTAGCAGGCAAGAGACCCAGTACTTC

abundance: .
v_gene: TRBV7-2
d_gene: .
j_gene: TRBJ1-2
CDR3aa: CASSLGGTHYGYTF
CDR3nt: TGTGCCAGCAGCTTAGGAGGGACGCACTATGGCTACACCTTC

abundance: .
v_gene: TRBV27
d_gene: .
j_gene: TRBJ1-5
CDR3aa: CASSLFGGGNQPQHF
CDR3nt: TGTGCCAGCAGTTTATTTGGTGGGGGCAATCAGCCCCAGCATTTT

abundance: .
v_gene: TRBV20-1
d_gene: TRBD2
j_gene: TRBJ2-7
CDR3aa: CSAKITTSGRAGEQYF
CDR3nt: TGCAGTGCAAAAATCACGACTAGCGGGAGGGCGGGCGAGCAGTACTTC

abundance: many
v_gene: TRBV20-1
d_gene: .
j_gene: TRBJ2-7
CDR3aa: CSARDITGSYEQYF
CDR3nt: TGCAGTGCTAGAGATATTACAGGTTCCTACGAGCAGTACTTC

abundance: .
v_gene: TRBV6-6
d_gene: TRBD1
j_gene: TRBJ1-1
CDR3aa: CASRPGTAEAFF
CDR3nt: TGTGCCAGCAGACCCGGGACAGCCGAAGCTTTCTTT

abundance: .
v_gene: TRBV20-1
d_gene: .
j_gene: TRBJ2-3
CDR3aa: CSARGLSSTDTQYF
CDR3nt: TGCAGTGCTAGGGGACTTTCAAGCACAGATACGCAGTATTTT